This T cell receptor beta chain emerged from a study of T cell responses to AZD1222 COVID-19 vaccine. V was cut by 5 bases and J by 0 bases, with 7 bases left in between. CDR1 and CDR2 (germline): SGHDN, FVKESK. The CDR3 is 13 amino acids. Turning to this clone: Its matching antigen is unknown.

The assay was immunoSEQ multiplex PCR, and TCRdb's table has in-frame clones only and misses some. The sample records some 110,000 clones, roughly 91% being singletons. Findings and caveats of the study: Repertoire sampling was restricted to post-peak T cell response timepoints. Baseline testing showed seropositivity in only a handful of AZD1222 recipients.

The TCR originated in an adult who received the AZD1222 COVID-19 vaccine. The material was peripheral blood, obtained 28 days after the second AZD1222 dose. The chain carries TRBV14 and TRBJ1-1; D remains ambiguous. The CDR3 nucleotides are TGTGCCAGCAGCTTATTCATGAACACTGAAGCTTTCTTT. Its protein product is CASSLFMNTEAFF. The entire variable domain, with the rest obtained from reference TRBV14 and TRBJ1-1, is as follows: EAGVTQFPSHSVIEKGQTVTLRCDPISGHDNLYWYRRVMGKEIKFLLHFVKESKQDESGMPNNRFLAERTGGTYSTLKVQPAELEDSGVYFCASSLFMNTEAFFGQGTRLTVV.